The 27 T cell receptor beta chains below all came from one sample that was sequenced in a study of cytomegalovirus exposure and HLA in healthy donors. PCR primers comprised 60 Vbeta and 13 Jbeta primers. Here immunoSEQ multiplex PCR was the method, and the copy in TCRdb shows in-frame clones only, minus some. This sample yields around 100,000 clones, of which 74% are seen a single time; over 2.5% belongs to the top ten. Material for sequencing was PBMCs. The receptors originated from a man aged 45 to 65 in good health and CMV-seropositive.

The chain joins TRBV6-4 to TRBJ2-1; D is undetermined. Germline-derived CDR1 and CDR2 are MRHNA and SNTAGT. This CDR3 is built from 13 residues. Deletions cut 2 bases from V and 5 bases from J, with 7 bases between. CDR3 in amino acids: CASSDTGNNEQFF. The CDR3 DNA reads as TGTGCCAGCAGTGACACGGGTAACAATGAGCAGTTCTTC.

The chain couples TRBV29-1 to TRBJ1-1; D is unclear. Trimming removed 2 bases from V and 5 bases from J, with 18 bases in between. Germline V gene sequence: CDR1 SQVTM, CDR2 ANQGSEA. This CDR3 comprises 15 residues. In nucleotides, the CDR3 is TGCAGCGTTGAAATCGGCTCCAAATCGGGTACTGAAGCTTTCTTT. Translation gives CSVEIGSKSGTEAFF. The variable domain in full, with the rest retrieved from reference TRBV29-1 and TRBJ1-1, is SAVISQKPSRDICQRGTSLTIQCQVDSQVTMMFWYRQQPGQSLTLIATANQGSEATYESGFVIDKFPISRPNLTFSTLTVSNMSPEDSSIYLCSVEIGSKSGTEAFFGQGTRLTVV.

The CDR3 spells CASSYPQQGYNEKLFF. CDR3 in DNA: TGTGCCAGCAGTTACCCTCAGCAGGGGTATAATGAAAAACTGTTTTTT. J is TRBJ1-4 and V is TRBV6-6, with D perhaps matching TRBD1 (6 bases). V lost 2 bases and J 4 bases, leaving 14 bases between the germline ends. Germline CDR1 and CDR2: MNHNY and SVGAGI (reference sequence). The CDR3 loop spans 16 amino acids.

The V gene is TRBV6-1, the J gene TRBJ1-5, with 8 bases aligning to TRBD1. V lost 1 base and J lost 3; bases outside the gene matches: 5. The CDR3 contains 16 residues. Looked up from germline, CDR1 is MNHNS and CDR2 is SASEGT. The CDR3 here is CASSEEGTGFNQPQHF. For the CDR3, the DNA is TGTGCCAGCAGTGAAGAAGGGACAGGATTCAATCAGCCCCAGCATTTT.

The rearrangement uses TRBV29-1 and TRBJ2-3, with TRBD1 as a possible D gene (6 bases). Trimming removed 4 bases at V and 3 bases at J, with 8 bases between. CDR3 size: 12 residues. Germline assignment: CDR1 SQVTM and CDR2 ANQGSEA. This chain's CDR3 is CSVVQGTDTQYF. CDR3 DNA: TGCAGCGTTGTCCAGGGGACAGATACGCAGTATTTT.

This sequence joins TRBV7-2 and TRBJ1-1; 9 bases match TRBD1. The CDR3 is 15 amino acids. CDR1 SGHTA and CDR2 FQGNSA come from the germline V gene. The J segment lost 1 base and the V segment lost 5 bases, leaving 5 bases of the junction unmatched. CDR3 region: CASSPSDRGNTEAFF. CDR3 nucleotides: TGTGCCAGCAGCCCCTCGGACAGGGGGAACACTGAAGCTTTCTTT.

DNA of the CDR3: TGCGCCAGCAGTGAGTCGGCGGGCCATGGGGAGCAGTTCTTC. It codes for CASSESAGHGEQFF. The chain joins TRBV10-1 to TRBJ2-1; D may be TRBD2 (5 bases). The CDR3 runs to 14 residues. Germline values: CDR1 WNHNN, CDR2 SYGVQD (reference sequence). Deletions cut 0 bases from V and 10 bases from J, with 13 bases between.

J is TRBJ1-2 and V is TRBV5-8, with D unclear. This CDR3 has 15 residues. The ends were cut back, 1 base at V and 4 bases at J, with 14 bases in the middle. Germline V gene sequence: CDR1 SGHTS, CDR2 YDEGEE. Here the CDR3 DNA reads TGTGCCAGCAGCTTGATAACGTGGCTTGTCTATGGCTACACCTTC. Its protein is CASSLITWLVYGYTF. The full variable domain, its missing parts supplied by reference TRBV5-8 and TRBJ1-2, is EAGVTQSPTHLIKTRGQQATLRCSPISGHTSVYWYQQALGLGLQFLLWYDEGEERNRGNFPPRFSGRQFPNYSSELNVNALELEDSALYLCASSLITWLVYGYTFGSGTRLTVV.

This clone was observed a single time. This sequence joins TRBV7-3 and TRBJ2-5; no definite D call. With the DNA end fitting TRBJ2-7 better, the J assignment may be wrong. The CDR3 extends over 13 amino acids. Germline values: CDR1 SGHTA, CDR2 FQGTGA. Here the CDR3 reads CASSVSPSYEQYF. The CDR3 bases are TGTGCCAGCAGCGTTTCCCCCTCCTACGAGCAGTACTTC.

This chain links TRBV7-9 with TRBJ2-5; 9 nucleotides align to TRBD2. Germline CDR1 is SEHNR and CDR2 is FQNEAQ (reference sequence). There are 15 residues in the CDR3. J lost 5 bases, V lost 1 base, and 5 bases had no gene match. Here the CDR3 DNA reads TGTGCCAGCAGCTTAGAGGGCGGGGGGGAGGAGACCCAGTACTTC. This gives the protein CASSLEGGGEETQYF.

J is TRBJ2-1 and V is TRBV2, with D possibly matching TRBD1 (6 bases). The CDR3 extends over 15 amino acids. Trimming took off 6 bases at V and 7 bases at J, with 19 bases between the two ends. From germline, CDR1 is SNHLY and CDR2 FYNNEI. CDR3 coding DNA: TGTGCCAGCAGCTTCTGGATAGGGGACAAAAATGAGCAGTTCTTC. Translation gives CASSFWIGDKNEQFF.

This chain links TRBV27 with TRBJ1-2; tentative D call: TRBD1 (6 bases). V was cut by 2 bases and J by 1 base, with 11 bases left in between. This CDR3 is 15 amino acids long. CDR1 is MNHEY and CDR2 is SMNVEV in the germline V gene (reference sequence). This CDR3 reads CASSLAGAHNYGYTF. The CDR3 coding sequence is TGTGCCAGCAGTTTAGCAGGGGCTCATAACTATGGCTACACCTTC.

The chain carries TRBV7-3 and TRBJ2-2; 14 nucleotides align to TRBD2. V was clipped by 6 bases and J by 12 bases; unmatched bases: 21. CDR3 length: 19 amino acids. Germline CDR1 and CDR2: SGHTA and FQGTGA. CDR3 residues: CASSLLGTSGSQVAGKLFF. Written as DNA, the CDR3 is TGTGCCAGCAGTCTTCTTGGGACTAGCGGGAGTCAGGTGGCGGGGAAGCTGTTTTTT.

The chain has TRBV2 and TRBJ2-3; a weak D match, TRBD2 (5 bases). Trimming removed 6 bases at V and 1 base at J, with 11 bases between. Germline V CDR1 and CDR2: SNHLY, FYNNEI. This CDR3 is built from 14 residues. The CDR3 spells CASREALGTDTQYF. The CDR3 DNA reads as TGTGCCAGCAGGGAGGCCCTCGGCACAGATACGCAGTATTTT.

The chain is built from TRBV6-1 and TRBJ2-7; 10 bases are a match to TRBD1. V shed 4 bases, J shed 6 bases, and the junction held 3 bases outside the gene matches. This CDR3 has 13 amino acids. In germline, CDR1 is MNHNS, CDR2 SASEGT. For the CDR3, the DNA is TGTGCCAGCAGTGGACAGGGGGCTGGCGAGCAGTACTTC. Its translation: CASSGQGAGEQYF.

Regarding this clone: Other DNA variants within this sample encode the same CDR3. J is TRBJ1-2 and V is TRBV6-5, with 7 bases matching TRBD1. Germline CDR1 and CDR2: MNHEY and SVGAGI. The CDR3 has 14 amino acids. Unmatched junction bases numbered 2, after V lost 0 bases and J lost 4 bases. DNA of the CDR3: TGTGCCAGCAGTTACTCACCAGGGGGCTATGGCTACACCTTC. This translates into CASSYSPGGYGYTF.

The V call is TRBV11-2, the J call TRBJ2-2; 8 nucleotides agree with TRBD1. The CDR3 totals 15 residues. CDR1 SGHAT and CDR2 FQNNGV come from the germline V gene. V gave up 1 base and J gave up 5 bases; unmatched junction bases: 3. The CDR3: CASSLVRQGTGELFF. The CDR3 DNA reads as TGTGCCAGCAGCTTAGTTCGACAGGGGACCGGGGAGCTGTTTTTT. The full variable domain, completed using reference TRBV11-2 and TRBJ2-2, is EAGVAQSPRYKIIEKRQSVAFWCNPISGHATLYWYQQILGQGPKLLIQFQNNGVVDDSQLPKDRFSAERLKGVDSTLKIQPAKLEDSAVYLCASSLVRQGTGELFFGEGSRLTVL.

The table lists this clone with a few counts. CDR3 DNA: TGTGCCAGCAGCGGACAGGGAATTAATTCACCCCTCCACTTT. Translating gives CASSGQGINSPLHF. The chain joins TRBV6-5 to TRBJ1-6; 8 bases line up with TRBD1. After removal of 6 bases from V and 6 bases from J, the junction contained 4 bases not matched to a gene. This CDR3 has 14 residues. Germline values: CDR1 MNHEY, CDR2 SVGAGI.

This chain connects TRBV7-2 to TRBJ2-7; 7 bases map to TRBD1. This CDR3 region has 17 residues. J was trimmed by 0 bases and V by 3 bases; bases with no gene match: 11. Germline lookup yields CDR1 SGHTA and CDR2 FQGNSA. CDR3 in DNA: TGTGCCAGCAGCTTGACAGGGTCTAGGGCTCTCTCCTACGAGCAGTACTTC. It is translated as CASSLTGSRALSYEQYF.

V gene TRBV7-9 combines with J gene TRBJ2-1; 9 bases map to TRBD2. The CDR3 consists of 16 residues. In germline, CDR1 is SEHNR, CDR2 FQNEAQ (reference sequence). Losses at the gene ends were 1 base for V and 2 bases for J; bases not matched to a gene: 3. CDR3 in DNA: TGTGCCAGCAGCTTAGGAGCGGGAGGCCCCTACAATGAGCAGTTCTTC. Encoded protein: CASSLGAGGPYNEQFF.

This clone was observed a handful of times. This chain connects TRBV14 to TRBJ2-1; D perhaps matches TRBD2 (5 bases). The germline V and J ends were trimmed by 1 base and 8 bases, with 21 bases remaining between them. The germline V gene has CDR1 SGHDN and CDR2 FVKESK. The CDR3 consists of 17 residues. CDR3 nucleotides: TGTGCCAGCAGCCAAGGGGTGCCAGCGGCACCTAGGGATGAGCAGTTCTTC. This codes for CASSQGVPAAPRDEQFF.

V is TRBV5-8 and J is TRBJ1-1, with D possibly TRBD1 on 5 matching bases. Germline V gene data show CDR1 as SGHTS and CDR2 as YDEGEE. CDR3 length: 14 amino acids. V was cut by 2 bases and J by 2 bases, with 10 bases left in between. The CDR3 sequence is CASSLSDTNTEAFF. The CDR3 DNA reads TGTGCCAGCAGCTTATCGGACACCAACACTGAAGCTTTCTTT. Full variable domain (remainder filled in from reference TRBV5-8 and TRBJ1-1): EAGVTQSPTHLIKTRGQQATLRCSPISGHTSVYWYQQALGLGLQFLLWYDEGEERNRGNFPPRFSGRQFPNYSSELNVNALELEDSALYLCASSLSDTNTEAFFGQGTRLTVV.

This clone was seen a handful of times. The CDR3 bases are TGTGCCAGTAGTACCCGGACAATTTACGCTGAAGCTTTCTTT. Its protein is CASSTRTIYAEAFF. The chain links TRBV19 to TRBJ1-1, with TRBD1 as a possible D gene (5 bases). This CDR3 is 14 amino acids long. Per germline, CDR1 LNHDA and CDR2 SQIVND (reference sequence). The ends were cut back, 4 bases at V and 6 bases at J, with 15 bases in the middle. The whole variable domain, filled in from reference TRBV19 and TRBJ1-1, reads DGGITQSPKYLFRKEGQNVTLSCEQNLNHDAMYWYRQDPGQGLRLIYYSQIVNDFQKGDIAEGYSVSREKKESFPLTVTSAQKNPTAFYLCASSTRTIYAEAFFGQGTRLTVV.

The gene calls are TRBV12-5 and TRBJ2-5, with 7 bases aligning to TRBD2. The CDR3 is 17 amino acids. Trimming removed 0 bases from V and 2 bases from J; junction bases left unmatched: 9. In germline, CDR1 is LGHNT, CDR2 FRNRAP. The CDR3 sequence: CASGLVLGAGRQETQYF. CDR3 DNA sequence: TGTGCTAGTGGTTTGGTACTCGGAGCGGGAAGGCAAGAGACCCAGTACTTC.

This clone occurred a few times. The CDR3 DNA reads as TGTGCCAGCAGCCAGTGGACTAGTAACGAGCAGTACTTC. It specifies CASSQWTSNEQYF. The chain is built from TRBV9 and TRBJ2-7, with 7 bases lining up with TRBD2. Germline V gene data show CDR1 as SGDLS and CDR2 as YYNGEE. This CDR3 is 13 amino acids long. Trimming cost V 4 bases and J 5 bases; bases outside gene matches: 6.

The gene calls are TRBV19 and TRBJ2-3; tentatively, D is TRBD2 (6 bases). Deletions cut 6 bases from V and 2 bases from J, with 15 bases between. Germline values: CDR1 LNHDA, CDR2 SQIVND (reference sequence). The CDR3 is made up of 15 amino acids. CDR3 region: CASSNTRRDTDTQYF. The CDR3 DNA sequence: TGTGCCAGTAGCAACACCAGGAGGGACACAGATACGCAGTATTTT.

The chain joins TRBV11-3 to TRBJ1-3; D is unclear. CDR1 and CDR2 from the germline V gene are SGHNT and YENEEA. This CDR3 contains 15 residues. Between the trimmed V and J ends, which lost 3 bases and 0 bases, there was a span of 9 bases. CDR3 sequence (DNA): TGTGCCAGCAGCTTTCCAGCGGTCTCTGGAAACACCATATATTTT. Translation: CASSFPAVSGNTIYF.